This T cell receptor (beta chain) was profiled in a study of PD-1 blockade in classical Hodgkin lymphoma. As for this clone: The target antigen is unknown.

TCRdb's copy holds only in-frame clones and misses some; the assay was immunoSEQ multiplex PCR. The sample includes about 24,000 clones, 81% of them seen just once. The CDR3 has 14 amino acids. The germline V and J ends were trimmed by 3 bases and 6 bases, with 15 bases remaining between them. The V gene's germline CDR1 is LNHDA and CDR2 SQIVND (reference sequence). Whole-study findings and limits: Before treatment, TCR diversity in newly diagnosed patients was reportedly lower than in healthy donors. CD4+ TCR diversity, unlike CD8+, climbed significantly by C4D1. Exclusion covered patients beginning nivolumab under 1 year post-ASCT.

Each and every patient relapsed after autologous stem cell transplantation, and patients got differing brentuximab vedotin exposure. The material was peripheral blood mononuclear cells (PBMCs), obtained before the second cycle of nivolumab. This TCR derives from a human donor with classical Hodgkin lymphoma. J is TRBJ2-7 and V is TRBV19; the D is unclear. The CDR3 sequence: CASSIRQETGEQYF. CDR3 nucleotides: TGTGCCAGTAGTATCAGACAAGAGACGGGCGAGCAGTACTTC.